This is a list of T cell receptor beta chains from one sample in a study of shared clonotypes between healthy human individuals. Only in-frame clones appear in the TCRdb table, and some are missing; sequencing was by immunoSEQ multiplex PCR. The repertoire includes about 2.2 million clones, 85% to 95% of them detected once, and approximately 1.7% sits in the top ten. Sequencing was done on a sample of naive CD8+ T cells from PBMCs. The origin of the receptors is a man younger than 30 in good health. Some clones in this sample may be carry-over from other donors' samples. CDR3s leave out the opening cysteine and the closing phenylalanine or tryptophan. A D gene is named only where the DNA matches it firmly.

ASSLGAQDIIDYEQY	NA	TRBV5-1
ASSAADRVGQDYGYT	TRBD1	TRBV18
ASSAYQGASTDTQY	TRBD1	TRBV9
SVPDVVNTEAF	NA	TRBV29-1
APRTESPTTTNEKLF	NA	TRBV10-3
ASSFSRDDTGELF	NA	TRBV28
ASSPISGKHYNEQF	NA	TRBV2
AISETGGFYEQY	TRBD1	TRBV10-3
ASSLTGSTDTQY	NA	TRBV28
ASSLFRGGELF	NA	TRBV28
ASSFGPSGANYGYT	NA	TRBV7-9
ASSVALSGLAPHQSSYNEQF	TRBD2	TRBV9
ASTQGLEVETQY	NA	TRBV2
ASSSHDSGGTEAF	NA	TRBV7-6
ASSQDSYSSLNSEGQQF	NA	TRBV4-2
ASRDRGRDTQY	TRBD1	TRBV27
ASSQGSHSYNEQF	NA	TRBV4-3
ASSVEGLGGETQY	NA	TRBV9
ASRTRISSGANVLT	NA	TRBV5-6
ASSTPWDSHYEQY	TRBD1	TRBV11-1
ASSVREAPYEQY	NA	TRBV9
ASNLNTNRDPSSTEAF	NA	TRBV7-2
ASRPTGALNTEAF	TRBD1	TRBV6-6
ASSLEASGLTDTQY	TRBD2	TRBV5-1
ASSVYRTGASGYT	TRBD1	TRBV9
ASSLRPGQETQY	NA	TRBV27
ASIPTHQAGEQY	NA	TRBV7-8
ASSSPYLDRAGANVLT	TRBD1	TRBV28
ASTVRGYNEQF	NA	TRBV28
ASSYREGYGYT	NA	TRBV6-5
ASGGNYEQY	NA	TRBV6-1
ASSYAGGNEQF	NA	TRBV6-5
ASSQGWDHYEQY	NA	TRBV4-3
ASSLGGSYGYT	NA	TRBV5-6
ASSNVRNEQF	NA	TRBV5-1
ASSYKAGWSQETQY	NA	TRBV6-5
ASRPGTGYQETQY	NA	TRBV28
ASSVVGTATGELF	TRBD1	TRBV9
ASSDELDSPTGELF	NA	TRBV9
ASSAGVAA	NA	TRBV2
ASSLASGQGAEEQY	TRBD1	TRBV7-8
ASSSRVAGGPRQNEQF	TRBD2	TRBV7-9
ASSQNTAGVYEQY	TRBD2	TRBV4-1
ASSHLGLLEAF	NA	TRBV4-1
ASSVVSGETQY	NA	TRBV9
ASSSDGSSYEQY	NA	TRBV5-4
ASSRYRGDVAF	TRBD1	TRBV27
ASSPADYGYT	NA	TRBV9
SVATGYSYEQY	NA	TRBV29-1
ASSIQSGYGYT	NA	TRBV28
ASSQVAGLYNEQF	TRBD2	TRBV4-1
SIPGASVYEQY	NA	TRBV29-1
ASSFIGEFN	NA	TRBV28
ASSLLLGWGANVLT	NA	TRBV27
ATSEEDREVEKLF	TRBD1	TRBV15